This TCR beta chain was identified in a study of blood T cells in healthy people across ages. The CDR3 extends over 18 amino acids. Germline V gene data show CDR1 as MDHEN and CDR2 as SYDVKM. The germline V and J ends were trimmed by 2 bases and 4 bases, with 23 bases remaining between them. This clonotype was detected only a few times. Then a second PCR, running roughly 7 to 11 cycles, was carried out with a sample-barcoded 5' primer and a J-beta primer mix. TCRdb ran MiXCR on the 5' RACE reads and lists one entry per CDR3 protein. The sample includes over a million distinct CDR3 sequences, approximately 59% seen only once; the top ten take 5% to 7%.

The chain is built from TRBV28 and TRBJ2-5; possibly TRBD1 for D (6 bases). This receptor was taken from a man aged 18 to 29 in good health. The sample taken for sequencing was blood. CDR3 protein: CASSLDRSRGHLRETQYF. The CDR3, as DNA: TGTGCCAGCAGTTTAGATCGTTCTAGGGGACACCTGAGAGAGACCCAGTACTTC.